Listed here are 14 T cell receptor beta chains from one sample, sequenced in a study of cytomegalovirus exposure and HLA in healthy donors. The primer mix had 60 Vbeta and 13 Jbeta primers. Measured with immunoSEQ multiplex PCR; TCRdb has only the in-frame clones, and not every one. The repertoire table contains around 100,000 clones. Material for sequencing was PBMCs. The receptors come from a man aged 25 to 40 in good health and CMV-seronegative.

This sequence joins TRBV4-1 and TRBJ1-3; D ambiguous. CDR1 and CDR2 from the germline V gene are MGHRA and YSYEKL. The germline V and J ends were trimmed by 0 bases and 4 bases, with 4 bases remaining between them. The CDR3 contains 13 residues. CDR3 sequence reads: CASSQERGNTIYF. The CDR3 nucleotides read TGCGCCAGCAGCCAAGAGAGGGGAAACACCATATATTTT.

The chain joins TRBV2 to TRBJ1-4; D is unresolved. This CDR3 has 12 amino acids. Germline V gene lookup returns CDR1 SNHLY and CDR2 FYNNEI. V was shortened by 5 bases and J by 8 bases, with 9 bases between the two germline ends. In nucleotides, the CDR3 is TGTGCCAGCAGTATTACTGCCGAAAAACTGTTTTTT. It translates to CASSITAEKLFF.

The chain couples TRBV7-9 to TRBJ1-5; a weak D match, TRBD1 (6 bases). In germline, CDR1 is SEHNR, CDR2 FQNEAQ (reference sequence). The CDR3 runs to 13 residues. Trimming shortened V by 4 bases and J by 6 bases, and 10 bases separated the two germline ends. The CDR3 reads CASSSQGGQPQHF. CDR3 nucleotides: TGTGCCAGCAGCTCCCAAGGGGGTCAGCCCCAGCATTTT.

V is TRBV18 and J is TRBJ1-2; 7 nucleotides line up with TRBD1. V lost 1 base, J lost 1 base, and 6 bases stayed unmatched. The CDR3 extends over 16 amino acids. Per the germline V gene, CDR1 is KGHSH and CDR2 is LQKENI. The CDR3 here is CASSPLKGAFNYGYTF. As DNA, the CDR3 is TGTGCCAGCTCACCACTCAAGGGGGCCTTTAACTATGGCTACACCTTC.

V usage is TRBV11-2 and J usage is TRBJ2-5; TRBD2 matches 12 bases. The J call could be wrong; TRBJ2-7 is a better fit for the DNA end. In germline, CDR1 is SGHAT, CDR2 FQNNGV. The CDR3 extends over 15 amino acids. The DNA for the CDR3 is TGTGCCAGCAGCGTCACTAGCGGGGGGCCTGGCGAGCAGTACTTC. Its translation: CASSVTSGGPGEQYF.

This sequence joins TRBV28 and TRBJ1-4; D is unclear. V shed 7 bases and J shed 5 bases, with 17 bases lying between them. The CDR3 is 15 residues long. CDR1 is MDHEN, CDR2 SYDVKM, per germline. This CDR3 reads CASTKEGFGNEKLFF. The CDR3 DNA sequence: TGTGCCAGCACCAAAGAGGGCTTCGGAAATGAAAAACTGTTTTTT.

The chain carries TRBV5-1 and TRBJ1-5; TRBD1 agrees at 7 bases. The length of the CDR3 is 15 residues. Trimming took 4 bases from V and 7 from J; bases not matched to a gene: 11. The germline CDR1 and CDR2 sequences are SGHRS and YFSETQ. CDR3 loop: CASSPEGGPRQPQHF. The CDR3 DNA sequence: TGCGCCAGCAGCCCCGAAGGGGGCCCCAGACAGCCCCAGCATTTT.

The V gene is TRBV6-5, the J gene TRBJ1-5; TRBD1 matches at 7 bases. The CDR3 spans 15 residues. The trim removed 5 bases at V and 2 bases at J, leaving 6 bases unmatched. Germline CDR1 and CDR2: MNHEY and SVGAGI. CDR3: CASSIHRGRNQPQHF. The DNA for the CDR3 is TGTGCCAGCAGTATTCACAGGGGCCGCAATCAGCCCCAGCATTTT.

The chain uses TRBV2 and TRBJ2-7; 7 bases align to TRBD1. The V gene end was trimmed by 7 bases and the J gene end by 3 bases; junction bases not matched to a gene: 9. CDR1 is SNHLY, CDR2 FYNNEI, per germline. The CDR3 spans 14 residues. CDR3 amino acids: CASTFWDSDYEQYF. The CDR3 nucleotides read TGTGCCAGCACCTTTTGGGACAGTGACTACGAGCAGTACTTC.

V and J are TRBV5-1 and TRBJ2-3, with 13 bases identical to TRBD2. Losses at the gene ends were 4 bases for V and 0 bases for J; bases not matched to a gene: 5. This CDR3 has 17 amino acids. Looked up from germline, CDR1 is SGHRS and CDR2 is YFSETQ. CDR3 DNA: TGCGCCAGCAGCCGGACTAGCGGGGGCCCTAGCACAGATACGCAGTATTTT. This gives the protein CASSRTSGGPSTDTQYF.

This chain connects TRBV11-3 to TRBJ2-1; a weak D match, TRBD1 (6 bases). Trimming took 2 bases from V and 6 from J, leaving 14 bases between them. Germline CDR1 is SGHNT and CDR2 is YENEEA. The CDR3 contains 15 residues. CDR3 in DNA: TGTGCCAGCAGCTTACAGGGGCCCCCCGGCAATGAGCAGTTCTTC. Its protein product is CASSLQGPPGNEQFF.

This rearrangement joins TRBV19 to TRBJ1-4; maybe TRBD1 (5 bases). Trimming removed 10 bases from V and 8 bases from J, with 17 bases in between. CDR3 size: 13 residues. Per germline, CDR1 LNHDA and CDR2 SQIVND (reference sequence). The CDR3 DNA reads TGTGCCACCGGGGGAGGGGCGGTAGAAAAACTGTTTTTT. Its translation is CATGGGAVEKLFF.

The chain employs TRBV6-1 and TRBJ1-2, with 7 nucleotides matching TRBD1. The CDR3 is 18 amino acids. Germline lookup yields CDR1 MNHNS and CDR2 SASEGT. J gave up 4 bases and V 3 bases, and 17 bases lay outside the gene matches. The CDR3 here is CASSDAGGGPGQIYGYTF. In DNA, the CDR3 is TGTGCCAGCAGTGACGCCGGAGGGGGCCCGGGACAGATCTATGGCTACACCTTC.

DNA of the CDR3: TGTGCCAGTGGCCCGAGGTTGGGCTCCTACAATGAGCAGTTCTTC. Its translation is CASGPRLGSYNEQFF. The chain employs TRBV11-2 and TRBJ2-1; D gene uncertain. CDR1 and CDR2 from the germline V gene are SGHAT and FQNNGV. The V and J ends lost 9 bases and 0 bases respectively, with 15 bases between them. The CDR3 totals 15 residues.